Presented here are 5 T cell receptor beta chains from one specimen sequenced in a study of CXCR3-negative and CXCR3-positive naive CD8 T cells. UMI labels and 5' RACE were used to prepare the TRB cDNA libraries. Following a re-call of the 5' RACE reads, TCRdb has one entry per CDR3 protein and lacks DNA. Its table lists about 43,000 distinct CDR3 sequences. The specimen was memory CD8+ T cells from blood. The receptors stem from a human donor in good health. Some clones in this sample may be carry-over from other donors' samples.

CDR3 region: CASSFDETQYF. The chain has TRBV5-1 and TRBJ2-5. This CDR3 spans 11 amino acids. Looked up from germline, CDR1 is SGHRS and CDR2 is YFSETQ. The entire variable domain, with the rest obtained from reference TRBV5-1 and TRBJ2-5, is as follows: KAGVTQTPRYLIKTRGQQVTLSCSPISGHRSVSWYQQTPGQGLQFLFEYFSETQRNKGNFPGRFSGRQFSNSRSEMNVSTLELGDSALYLCASSFDETQYFGPGTRLLVL.

J is TRBJ1-2 and V is TRBV12-2; TCRdb lists TRBD1, though no DNA is available to test this call. TRBV12-2 is classified as a pseudogene. CDR3 length equals 15 residues. CDR3 region: CASRSGTASTYGYTF.

The chain has TRBV29-1 and TRBJ2-1; TCRdb returns TRBD1, unconfirmable since there is no DNA. The CDR3 sequence is 16 residues long. Germline lookup yields CDR1 SQVTM and CDR2 ANQGSEA. The CDR3 sequence is CSVEGRTGGSYNEQFF.

This rearrangement joins TRBV20-1 to TRBJ1-5; with no DNA, the TCRdb D assignment of TRBD1 cannot be verified. The CDR3 spans 13 residues. CDR1 is DFQATT and CDR2 is SNEGSKA in the germline V gene (reference sequence). The CDR3 loop is CSASDRVLTPQHF.

The V and J genes are TRBV20-1 and TRBJ2-5; the D call from TCRdb, TRBD1, cannot be confirmed without DNA. Germline assignment: CDR1 DFQATT and CDR2 SNEGSKA (reference sequence). The CDR3 is made up of 19 amino acids. Here the CDR3 reads CSALHGGWRNYYFQETQYF.